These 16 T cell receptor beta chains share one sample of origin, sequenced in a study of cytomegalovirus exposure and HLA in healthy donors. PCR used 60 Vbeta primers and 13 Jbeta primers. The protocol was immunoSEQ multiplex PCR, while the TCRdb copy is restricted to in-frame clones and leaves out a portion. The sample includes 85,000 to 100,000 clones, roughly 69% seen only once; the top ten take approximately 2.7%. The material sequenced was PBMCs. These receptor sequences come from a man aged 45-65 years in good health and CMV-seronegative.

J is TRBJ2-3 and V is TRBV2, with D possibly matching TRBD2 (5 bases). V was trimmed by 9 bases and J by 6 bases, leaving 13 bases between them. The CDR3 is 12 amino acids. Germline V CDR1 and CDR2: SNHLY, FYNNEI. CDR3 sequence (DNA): TGTGCCAGTGGACCCACGGGGGATACGCAGTATTTT. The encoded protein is CASGPTGDTQYF.

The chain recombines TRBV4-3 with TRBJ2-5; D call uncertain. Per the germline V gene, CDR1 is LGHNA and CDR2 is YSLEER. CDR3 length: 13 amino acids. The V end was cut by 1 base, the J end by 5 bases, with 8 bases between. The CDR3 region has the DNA TGCGCCAGCAGCCAAGGCGTATGGGAGACCCAGTACTTC. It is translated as CASSQGVWETQYF.

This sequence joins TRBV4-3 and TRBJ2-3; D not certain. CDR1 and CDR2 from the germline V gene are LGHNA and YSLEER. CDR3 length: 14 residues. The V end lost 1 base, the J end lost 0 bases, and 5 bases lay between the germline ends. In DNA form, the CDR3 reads TGCGCCAGCAGCCAAGGTGGCAGCACAGATACGCAGTATTTT. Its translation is CASSQGGSTDTQYF.

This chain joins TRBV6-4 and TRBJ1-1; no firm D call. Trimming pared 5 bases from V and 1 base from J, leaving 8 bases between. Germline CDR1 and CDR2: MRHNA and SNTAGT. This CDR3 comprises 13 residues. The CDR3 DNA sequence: TGTGCCAGCAGTCGGGATGGGAACACTGAAGCTTTCTTT. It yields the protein CASSRDGNTEAFF.

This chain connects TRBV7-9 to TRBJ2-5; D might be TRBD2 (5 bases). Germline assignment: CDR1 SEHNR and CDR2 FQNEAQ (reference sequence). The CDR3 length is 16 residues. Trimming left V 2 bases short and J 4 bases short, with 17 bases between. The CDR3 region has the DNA TGTGCCAGCAGCTTAAACCCGCTAGCTCCTGTAGAGACCCAGTACTTC. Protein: CASSLNPLAPVETQYF.

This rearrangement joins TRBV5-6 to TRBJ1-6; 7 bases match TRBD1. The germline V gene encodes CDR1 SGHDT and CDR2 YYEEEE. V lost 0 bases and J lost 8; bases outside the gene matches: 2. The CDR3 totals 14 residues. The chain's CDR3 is CASSLAGGDSPLHF. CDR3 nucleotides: TGTGCCAGCAGCTTGGCAGGGGGTGATTCACCCCTCCACTTT.

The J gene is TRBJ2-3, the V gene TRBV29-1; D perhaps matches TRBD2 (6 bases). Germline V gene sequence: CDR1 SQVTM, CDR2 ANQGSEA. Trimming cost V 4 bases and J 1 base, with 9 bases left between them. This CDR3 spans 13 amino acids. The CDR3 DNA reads TGCAGCGTTGGGCGGGACGGCACAGATACGCAGTATTTT. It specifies CSVGRDGTDTQYF.

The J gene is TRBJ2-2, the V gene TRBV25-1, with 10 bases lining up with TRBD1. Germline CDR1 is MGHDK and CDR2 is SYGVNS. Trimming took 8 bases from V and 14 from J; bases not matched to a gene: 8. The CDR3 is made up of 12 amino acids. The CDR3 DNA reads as TGTGCCAGCCGGGACAGGGGTAGCGGACTGTTTTTT. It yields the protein CASRDRGSGLFF.

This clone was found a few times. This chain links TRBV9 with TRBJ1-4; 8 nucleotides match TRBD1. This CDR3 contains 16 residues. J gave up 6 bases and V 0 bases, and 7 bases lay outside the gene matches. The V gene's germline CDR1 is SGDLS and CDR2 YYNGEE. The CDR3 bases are TGTGCCAGCAGCGTAGGGCCAGGGGGCGAGGATGAAAAACTGTTTTTT. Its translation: CASSVGPGGEDEKLFF. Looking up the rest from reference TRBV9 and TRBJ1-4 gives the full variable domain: DSGVTQTPKHLITATGQRVTLRCSPRSGDLSVYWYQQSLDQGLQFLIQYYNGEERAKGNILERFSAQQFPDLHSELNLSSLELGDSALYFCASSVGPGGEDEKLFFGSGTQLSVL.

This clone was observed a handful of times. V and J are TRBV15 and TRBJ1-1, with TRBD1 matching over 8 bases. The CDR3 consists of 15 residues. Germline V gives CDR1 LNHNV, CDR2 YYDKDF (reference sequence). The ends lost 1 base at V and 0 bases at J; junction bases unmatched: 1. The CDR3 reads CATSRGTGLNTEAFF. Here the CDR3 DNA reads TGTGCCACCAGCAGAGGGACAGGGCTGAACACTGAAGCTTTCTTT.

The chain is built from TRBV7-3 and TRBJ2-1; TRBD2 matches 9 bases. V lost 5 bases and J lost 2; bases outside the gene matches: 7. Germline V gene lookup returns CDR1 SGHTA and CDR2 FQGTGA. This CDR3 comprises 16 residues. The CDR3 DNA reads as TGTGCCAGCAGCAAAGGCGCTAGCGGGGCCTACAATGAGCAGTTCTTC. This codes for CASSKGASGAYNEQFF.

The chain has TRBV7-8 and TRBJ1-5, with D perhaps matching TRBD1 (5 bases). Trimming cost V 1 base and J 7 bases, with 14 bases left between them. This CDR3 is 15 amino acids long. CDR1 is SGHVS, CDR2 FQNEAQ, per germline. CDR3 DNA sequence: TGTGCCAGCAGCTTAGACCCAGGGCTCCAACAGCCCCAGCATTTT. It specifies CASSLDPGLQQPQHF.

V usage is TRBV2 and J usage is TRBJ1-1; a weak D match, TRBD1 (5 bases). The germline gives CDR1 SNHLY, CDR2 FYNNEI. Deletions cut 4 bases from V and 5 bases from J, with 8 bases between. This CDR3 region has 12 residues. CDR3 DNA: TGTGCCAGCAGTGGATCAGGGACTGAAGCTTTCTTT. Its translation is CASSGSGTEAFF.

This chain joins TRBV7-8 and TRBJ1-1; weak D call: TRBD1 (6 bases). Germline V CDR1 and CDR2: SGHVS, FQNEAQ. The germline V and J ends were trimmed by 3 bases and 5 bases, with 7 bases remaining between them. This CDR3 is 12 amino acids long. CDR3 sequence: CASSFGQTEAFF. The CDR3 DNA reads TGTGCCAGCAGCTTCGGACAGACTGAAGCTTTCTTT. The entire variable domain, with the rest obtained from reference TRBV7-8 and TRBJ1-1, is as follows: GAGVSQSPRYKVAKRGQDVALRCDPISGHVSLFWYQQALGQGPEFLTYFQNEAQLDKSGLPSDRFFAERPEGSVSTLKIQRTQQEDSAVYLCASSFGQTEAFFGQGTRLTVV.

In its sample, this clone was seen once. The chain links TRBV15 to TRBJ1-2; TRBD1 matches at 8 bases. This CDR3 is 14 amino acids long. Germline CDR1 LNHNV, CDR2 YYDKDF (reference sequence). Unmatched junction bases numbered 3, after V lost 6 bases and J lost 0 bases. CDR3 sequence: CATSRQGTNYGYTF. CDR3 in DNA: TGTGCCACCAGTAGACAGGGGACTAACTATGGCTACACCTTC.

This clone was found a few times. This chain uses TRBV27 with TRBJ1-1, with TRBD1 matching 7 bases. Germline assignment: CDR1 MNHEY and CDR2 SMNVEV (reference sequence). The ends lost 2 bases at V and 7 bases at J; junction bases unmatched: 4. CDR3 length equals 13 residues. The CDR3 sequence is CASSLARTGEAFF. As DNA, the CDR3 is TGTGCCAGCAGTTTAGCCCGGACAGGTGAAGCTTTCTTT.